Each of the 2 T cell receptor beta chains below was sequenced from the same sample in a study of T cells after yellow fever vaccination. TCRdb called the 5' RACE reads again in MiXCR, with one record for every CDR3 protein. The repertoire holds approximately 330,000 distinct CDR3 sequences, approximately 4% seen once, with roughly 24% in the top ten. The sequencing used PBMCs, collected 5 days after the yellow fever booster vaccination. All receptors come from a man in his late teens or twenties who received the YFV17D yellow fever vaccine.

For this clonotype: Germline and junction disagree at one end, which may indicate a read error. V and J are TRBV5-1 and TRBJ2-5; TRBD2 agrees at 11 bases. The CDR3 totals 15 residues. CDR1 SGHRS and CDR2 YFSETQ come from the germline V gene. Here the CDR3 DNA reads TGCGCCAGAAGCTTGACTAGCGGGGTACAAGAGACCCAGTACTTC. Its protein is CARSLTSGVQETQYF.

In DNA form, the CDR3 reads TGCGCCAGCAGCGCGACAGAGAACTATGGCTACACCTTC. Amino acids: CASSATENYGYTF. The rearrangement uses TRBV5-1 and TRBJ1-2, with D possibly matching TRBD1 (5 bases). This CDR3 has 13 amino acids. Trimming stripped 4 bases from V and 2 bases from J, with 9 bases between. CDR1 is SGHRS and CDR2 is YFSETQ in the germline V gene.